Each of the 23 T cell receptor beta chains below was sequenced from the same sample in a study of vaccination and CD4 T cells after COVID-19. Regarding treatment: approximately nine-day PBMC culture with coronavirus spike peptide pools or control peptides (ViraFEST assay). Sequencing of cultured CD4+ T cell DNA used the Oncomine TCR Beta short-read assay. TCRdb called the PCR reads again in MiXCR, with one record for every CDR3 protein. The data hold about 16,000 distinct CDR3 sequences, with roughly 60% observed a single time. For these receptors, no antigen is known. Sequenced sample: CD4+ T cells from blood, cultured in vitro. All receptors derive from a human donor who had recovered from COVID-19.

The chain has TRBV7-9 and TRBJ1-1, with D perhaps matching TRBD1 (5 bases). CDR3 size: 14 residues. Germline lookup yields CDR1 SEHNR and CDR2 FQNEAQ (reference sequence). The V gene lost 8 bases and the J gene lost 0 bases, with 13 bases spanning the gap. CDR3 sequence reads: CASARGLMNTEAFF. CDR3 DNA sequence: TGTGCCAGCGCTCGGGGACTCATGAACACTGAAGCTTTCTTT. The entire variable domain, with the rest obtained from reference TRBV7-9 and TRBJ1-1, is as follows: DTGVSQNPRHKITKRGQNVTFRCDPISEHNRLYWYRQTLGQGPEFLTYFQNEAQLEKSRLLSDRFSAERPKGSFSTLEIQRTEQGDSAMYLCASARGLMNTEAFFGQGTRLTVV.

This clonotype was seen a single time. This sequence joins TRBV28 and TRBJ1-6, with 8 bases fitting TRBD1. Germline CDR1 reads MDHEN; CDR2 reads SYDVKM. The V gene end was trimmed by 6 bases and the J gene end by 8 bases; junction bases not matched to a gene: 9. The CDR3 has 15 amino acids. The CDR3 bases are TGTGCCAGCAGCAAACGTGGGACAGGCGATTCACCCCTCCACTTT. Translation gives CASSKRGTGDSPLHF.

The V gene is TRBV15, the J gene TRBJ2-1; TRBD2 matches 8 bases. The CDR3 length is 12 residues. Per the germline V gene, CDR1 is LNHNV and CDR2 is YYDKDF (reference sequence). V lost 3 bases, J lost 12 bases, and 4 bases stayed unmatched. This chain's CDR3 is CATSRAGTRQFF. The CDR3 nucleotides read TGTGCCACCAGCAGGGCCGGGACTAGGCAGTTCTTC.

The chain combines TRBV20-1 with TRBJ1-6; a weak D match, TRBD1 (6 bases). V was shortened by 6 bases and J by 7 bases, with 16 bases between the two germline ends. The V gene's germline CDR1 is DFQATT and CDR2 SNEGSKA (reference sequence). This CDR3 is built from 14 residues. The CDR3 spells CSAAGAGWNSPLHF. The CDR3, as DNA: TGCAGTGCAGCAGGGGCAGGGTGGAATTCACCCCTCCACTTT.

The V gene is TRBV2, the J gene TRBJ1-1, with a possible D match to TRBD1 (6 bases). This CDR3 contains 13 residues. With 1 base removed from V and 5 bases from J, the gap between germline ends came to 8 bases. Per germline, CDR1 SNHLY and CDR2 FYNNEI. Here the CDR3 reads CASSEGGGTEAFF. The CDR3 coding sequence is TGTGCCAGCAGTGAAGGAGGGGGTACTGAAGCTTTCTTT. Using reference TRBV2 and TRBJ1-1 for the parts outside the CDR3, the full variable domain is EPEVTQTPSHQVTQMGQEVILRCVPISNHLYFYWYRQILGQKVEFLVSFYNNEISEKSEIFDDQFSVERPDGSNFTLKIRSTKLEDSAMYFCASSEGGGTEAFFGQGTRLTVV.

The V call is TRBV7-9, the J call TRBJ1-2; a possible D gene is TRBD1 (6 bases). The CDR3 length is 11 residues. CDR1 is SEHNR, CDR2 FQNEAQ, per germline (reference sequence). The ends were cut back, 1 base at V and 14 bases at J, with 11 bases in the middle. CDR3 in amino acids: CASSLVGGLTF. DNA of the CDR3: TGTGCCAGCAGCTTAGTAGGGGGTTTGACCTTC.

The chain carries TRBV4-2 and TRBJ2-2; 14 bases match TRBD2. J lost 8 bases, V lost 4 bases, and 3 bases had no gene match. Germline lookup yields CDR1 LGHNA and CDR2 YNFKEQ. This CDR3 contains 15 residues. The chain's CDR3 is CASSPTSGGVGELFF. CDR3 DNA sequence: TGTGCCAGCAGCCCGACTAGCGGGGGGGTGGGGGAGCTGTTTTTT.

The rearrangement joins TRBV7-3 to TRBJ1-1; D is unclear. The length of the CDR3 is 17 residues. Germline V gene sequence: CDR1 SGHTA, CDR2 FQGTGA. Trimming stripped 5 bases from V and 0 bases from J, with 19 bases between. The CDR3 sequence: CASSPDLQLQLNTEAFF. DNA for the CDR3: TGTGCCAGCAGCCCCGACCTCCAGTTACAGTTGAACACTGAAGCTTTCTTT.

The V gene is TRBV7-2, the J gene TRBJ2-7, with D tentatively TRBD1 (5 bases). This CDR3 is 14 amino acids long. The V end lost 2 bases, the J end lost 6 bases, and 14 bases lay between the germline ends. The germline V gene has CDR1 SGHTA and CDR2 FQGNSA. The CDR3 loop is CASSLTLQGSEQYF. DNA of the CDR3: TGTGCCAGCAGCTTAACCCTGCAGGGAAGCGAGCAGTACTTC.

This chain connects TRBV7-9 to TRBJ2-7, with D uncertain. Deletions cut 2 bases from V and 5 bases from J, with 7 bases between. CDR3 length: 12 residues. CDR1 is SEHNR, CDR2 FQNEAQ, per germline (reference sequence). The CDR3 region has the DNA TGTGCCAGCAGCTTAAATGTCCACGAGCAGTACTTC. Translated, it gives CASSLNVHEQYF.

V usage is TRBV19 and J usage is TRBJ1-5, with D tentatively TRBD1 (5 bases). This CDR3 has 14 residues. Germline CDR1 and CDR2: LNHDA and SQIVND (reference sequence). Trimming took 1 base from V and 5 from J, leaving 9 bases between them. The CDR3 bases are TGTGCCAGTAGTATAGGTGACAGTTATCAGCCCCAGCATTTT. Translating it yields CASSIGDSYQPQHF.

This clonotype was observed once. The V gene is TRBV5-1, the J gene TRBJ1-1; weak D call: TRBD1 (5 bases). Between the trimmed V and J ends, which lost 4 bases and 1 base, there was a span of 14 bases. The CDR3 extends over 15 amino acids. Germline V gene sequence: CDR1 SGHRS, CDR2 YFSETQ. The CDR3 sequence is CASSKLGTENTEAFF. The DNA for the CDR3 is TGCGCCAGCAGCAAACTGGGGACGGAGAACACTGAAGCTTTCTTT.

This clonotype was observed a handful of times. V and J are TRBV5-1 and TRBJ1-6, with D perhaps TRBD1 (6 bases). This CDR3 contains 15 residues. The V end was cut by 3 bases, the J end by 6 bases, with 13 bases between. Germline V CDR1 and CDR2: SGHRS, YFSETQ. The CDR3 DNA reads TGCGCCAGCAGCTCCACAGGGTATCCTAATTCACCCCTCCACTTT. Translation: CASSSTGYPNSPLHF.

The chain carries TRBV7-3 and TRBJ2-1; TRBD1 agrees at 7 bases. Germline V gives CDR1 SGHTA, CDR2 FQGTGA. CDR3 size: 15 residues. V lost 4 bases, J lost 9 bases, and 12 bases stayed unmatched. CDR3 protein: CASSYSIGTEGEQFF. CDR3 nucleotide sequence: TGTGCCAGCAGCTACTCAATCGGGACAGAAGGTGAGCAGTTCTTC.

The V and J genes are TRBV18 and TRBJ1-5; a possible D gene is TRBD1 (6 bases). The CDR3 consists of 15 residues. The germline CDR1 and CDR2 sequences are KGHSH and LQKENI. The V end was cut by 6 bases, the J end by 6 bases, with 18 bases between. CDR3 in DNA: TGTGCCAGCTCCAAAACGGGGGGGGGCCCTCAGCCCCAGCATTTT. Translated, it gives CASSKTGGGPQPQHF.

This clonotype was counted only a few times. The chain couples TRBV20-1 to TRBJ2-1, with TRBD1 matching 7 bases. The germline CDR1 and CDR2 sequences are DFQATT and SNEGSKA (reference sequence). The CDR3 is 13 amino acids. With V trimmed by 3 bases and J by 4 bases, 3 bases remained unmatched. CDR3 sequence (DNA): TGCAGTGCTAGCCGGGACAGTTACAATGAGCAGTTCTTC. As protein: CSASRDSYNEQFF.

The CDR3 region is CASNEGVGNEQFF. In DNA form, the CDR3 reads TGCGCCAGCAATGAGGGGGTAGGCAATGAGCAGTTCTTC. The rearrangement uses TRBV5-1 and TRBJ2-1, with a possible D match to TRBD1 (6 bases). Per the germline V gene, CDR1 is SGHRS and CDR2 is YFSETQ. Trimming took 6 bases from V and 6 from J, leaving 13 bases between them. CDR3 size: 13 residues. The whole variable domain, filled in from reference TRBV5-1 and TRBJ2-1, reads KAGVTQTPRYLIKTRGQQVTLSCSPISGHRSVSWYQQTPGQGLQFLFEYFSETQRNKGNFPGRFSGRQFSNSRSEMNVSTLELGDSALYLCASNEGVGNEQFFGPGTRLTVL.

The chain couples TRBV20-1 to TRBJ1-6, with D tentatively TRBD1 (5 bases). CDR1 and CDR2 (germline): DFQATT, SNEGSKA (reference sequence). The CDR3 is made up of 16 amino acids. V was pared by 6 bases and J by 9 bases, with 24 bases between. The CDR3 sequence is CSAGIVGGVTGSPLHF. The CDR3 nucleotides are TGCAGTGCGGGGATAGTGGGGGGGGTGACGGGTTCACCCCTCCACTTT.

V usage is TRBV7-9 and J usage is TRBJ1-3; 9 bases map to TRBD1. The junction had 20 bases not matched to a gene; V was cut back by 5 bases and J by 3 bases. CDR1 is SEHNR, CDR2 FQNEAQ, per germline (reference sequence). This CDR3 comprises 20 residues. Here the CDR3 reads CASSPPPSHRDRAGGNTIYF. The DNA for the CDR3 is TGTGCCAGCAGCCCTCCCCCCTCTCACCGGGACAGGGCCGGTGGAAACACCATATATTTT.

This clonotype has more than one count but fewer than ten. J is TRBJ1-1 and V is TRBV2; D might be TRBD1 (5 bases). Germline CDR1 SNHLY, CDR2 FYNNEI. The V and J ends lost 8 bases and 5 bases respectively, with 18 bases between them. CDR3 length equals 14 residues. The CDR3 DNA follows: TGTGCCAGCCGGAACTTCAGGGTTGAGACTGAAGCTTTCTTT. Its translation: CASRNFRVETEAFF.

The rearrangement uses TRBV24-1 and TRBJ1-5, with D possibly TRBD1 on 6 matching bases. Germline CDR1 KGHDR, CDR2 SFDVKD. CDR3 length: 19 amino acids. The V end lost 8 bases, the J end lost 0 bases, and 25 bases lay between the germline ends. The CDR3 reads CATTHSIPDRNYSNQPQHF. The CDR3 DNA reads as TGTGCCACCACCCATTCGATCCCGGACAGAAACTATAGCAATCAGCCCCAGCATTTT.

This chain connects TRBV20-1 to TRBJ2-3; TRBD2 agrees at 10 bases. Germline CDR1 DFQATT, CDR2 SNEGSKA (reference sequence). This CDR3 is 14 amino acids long. V trimming: 6 bases; J trimming: 3 bases; junction bases outside the gene matches: 6. CDR3 coding DNA: TGCAGTGCACAACTAGCGGGGTTGACAGATACGCAGTATTTT. Amino acid sequence: CSAQLAGLTDTQYF.

This chain links TRBV24-1 with TRBJ2-7; possible D gene TRBD2, 6 bases. The V end was cut by 5 bases, the J end by 6 bases, with 16 bases between. The CDR3 runs to 14 residues. Germline loops: CDR1 KGHDR, CDR2 SFDVKD. CDR3 amino acids: CATSGARRDPEQYF. The CDR3 bases are TGTGCCACCAGTGGTGCAAGGAGGGACCCCGAGCAGTACTTC.